This TCR beta chain was identified during a study of patients and donors after allogeneic stem cell transplantation. This clonotype was counted a few times. In TCRdb, the RT-PCR reads were re-called with MiXCR into one record per CDR3 protein. The sample holds 150,000 to 200,000 distinct CDR3 sequences, 25% to 35% seen once. The germline V gene has CDR1 SGHAT and CDR2 FQNNGV. This CDR3 region has 15 residues. Trimming removed 5 bases at V and 2 bases at J, with 14 bases between. This TCR derives from a human donor who was either an allogeneic HSCT recipient or a stem cell or donor lymphocyte infusion donor (not recorded which). It is not recorded whose cells these are; they may come from a transplant donor. The sequencing sample was made of blood, either unsorted or a sorted T cell fraction (not recorded which). The chain is built from TRBV11-2 and TRBJ2-3, with D perhaps matching TRBD1 (5 bases). CDR3 loop: CASSPGAAPTDTQYF. DNA of the CDR3: TGTGCCAGCAGCCCTGGGGCGGCGCCCACAGATACGCAGTATTTT.